This T cell receptor (beta chain) is from a study of shared clonotypes between healthy human individuals. Study as a whole: Donors consisted of a couple of women and a few men between 18 and 49.

Profiling relied on immunoSEQ multiplex PCR, and the TCRdb table lists in-frame clones only, not all of them. The sample has 2.5 million or so clones; around 90% are singletons. Study-wide results and limits: Shared clonotypes: 4.5% to 6.5% naive CD4, about 4% naive CD8, about 2.5% memory CD4, 0.4% memory CD8.

The donors were adults (healthy and HIV-negative) with no recent acute infections or vaccinations. Caucasian adults residing in Nashville, Tennessee made up all the donors. Germline trimming cut 5 bases from V and 8 bases from J; bases unmatched to any gene: 18. The CDR3 sequence is 17 residues long. Germline V gene lookup returns CDR1 SGHTA and CDR2 FQGNSA. A word on this clone: What it binds is not known.

V and J are TRBV7-2 and TRBJ1-5; TRBD1 matches at 7 bases. The TCR sequence derives from a man younger than 35 in good health. The sequenced sample was naive CD4+ T cells sorted from blood. Indicated subset: CD45RA+ positively selected. The CDR3 protein is CASSSRVVQGLGEPQHF. DNA for the CDR3: TGTGCCAGCAGCAGTAGGGTGGTACAGGGGCTAGGGGAGCCCCAGCATTTT.